This T cell receptor (beta chain) was sequenced in a study of blood T cell repertoires in COVID-19. This table comes from immunoSEQ multiplex PCR, and its TCRdb copy is limited to in-frame clones, with some not included. The table records some 76,000 clones, around 80% of them present only once. Per germline, CDR1 LGHNA and CDR2 YNFKEQ. The CDR3 runs 15 residues. Unmatched junction bases numbered 8, after V lost 3 bases and J lost 4 bases. This sequence joins TRBV4-2 and TRBJ1-1; 7 bases fit TRBD1. The specimen sequenced was peripheral blood. The TCR comes from a man aged 50-60 years with acute or convalescent COVID-19. The DNA of the CDR3 is TGTGCCAGCAGCCAGCAGACAGGGAGTGGCACTGAAGCTTTCTTT. Translating it yields CASSQQTGSGTEAFF.